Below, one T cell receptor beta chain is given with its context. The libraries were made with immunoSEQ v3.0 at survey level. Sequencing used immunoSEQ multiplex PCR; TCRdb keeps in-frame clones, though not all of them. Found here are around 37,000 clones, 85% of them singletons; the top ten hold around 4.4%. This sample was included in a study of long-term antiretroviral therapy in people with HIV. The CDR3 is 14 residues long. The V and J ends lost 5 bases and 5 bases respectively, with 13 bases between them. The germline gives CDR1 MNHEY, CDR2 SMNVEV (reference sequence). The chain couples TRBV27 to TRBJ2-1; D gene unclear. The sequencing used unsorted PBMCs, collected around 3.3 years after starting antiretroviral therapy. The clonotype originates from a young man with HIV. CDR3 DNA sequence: TGTGCCAGCAGTCCCTTCGGGCCCAACAATGAGCAGTTCTTC. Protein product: CASSPFGPNNEQFF.